Following are 31 T cell receptor beta chains from one sample sequenced in a study of OX40 agonist ivuxolimab in advanced cancers. Produced via immunoSEQ multiplex PCR; TCRdb's table is partial and in-frame only. In the table there are some 130,000 clones, roughly nine tenths of which are singletons. The sample was CD4+ or CD8+ T cells sorted from blood, taken in a trial of the OX40 agonist ivuxolimab. These receptor sequences come from an adult with an advanced solid tumor such as melanoma, head and neck, liver or kidney cancer.

The chain carries TRBV12-2 and TRBJ1-2; the table names TRBD1, a call not compared with the DNA. TRBV12-2 is classified as a pseudogene. The CDR3 consists of 13 residues. The CDR3 coding sequence is TGTGCAAGTCGCTTAGTGGCCCCTTGGGGCTACACCTTC. It translates to CASRLVAPWGYTF.

The V call is TRBV10-1, the J call TRBJ2-3, with TRBD1 matching over 8 bases. The junction had 10 bases not matched to a gene; V was cut back by 6 bases and J by 5 bases. CDR3 length equals 15 residues. Germline V gene data show CDR1 as WNHNN and CDR2 as SYGVQD (reference sequence). The CDR3 coding sequence is TGCGCCAGCAGAATTCGGACAGGGTGCATAGATACGCAGTATTTT. Encoded protein: CASRIRTGCIDTQYF.

The rearrangement links TRBV10-3 to TRBJ2-3; D is undetermined. V was pared by 5 bases and J by 1 base, with 1 base between. Germline-derived CDR1 and CDR2 are ENHRY and SYGVKD. This CDR3 has 11 amino acids. This CDR3 reads CAISRTDTQYF. In DNA, the CDR3 is TGTGCCATCAGTCGCACAGATACGCAGTATTTT.

The CDR3 loop is CASSLGQLTDTQYF. CDR3 DNA sequence: TGTGCCAGCAGCTTGGGACAGCTCACAGATACGCAGTATTTT. This rearrangement joins TRBV7-9 to TRBJ2-3; 7 bases are a match to TRBD1. V gave up 3 bases and J gave up 2 bases; unmatched junction bases: 2. Germline V gene lookup returns CDR1 SEHNR and CDR2 FQNEAQ (reference sequence). The CDR3 has 14 residues.

This chain's CDR3 is CASSFSGGLNEKLFF. DNA of the CDR3: TGCGCCAGCAGCTTTTCGGGGGGCTTGAATGAAAAACTGTTTTTT. J is TRBJ1-4 and V is TRBV5-1; tentatively, D is TRBD1 (6 bases). Germline CDR1 SGHRS, CDR2 YFSETQ. V was shortened by 2 bases and J by 5 bases, with 13 bases between the two germline ends. CDR3 length equals 15 residues.

V is TRBV6-6 and J is TRBJ2-5; TRBD1 aligns across 10 bases. The CDR3 has 16 amino acids. CDR1 is MNHNY, CDR2 SVGAGI, per germline (reference sequence). Trimming cost V 4 bases and J 2 bases; bases outside gene matches: 7. The CDR3 nucleotides are TGTGCCAGCAGTTCACGGACAGGGGGGGCTCAAGAGACCCAGTACTTC. This translates into CASSSRTGGAQETQYF.

The chain is built from TRBV7-3 and TRBJ2-6; no reliable D call. Germline values: CDR1 SGHTA, CDR2 FQGTGA. This CDR3 is 17 amino acids long. Trimming took off 0 bases at V and 3 bases at J, with 12 bases between the two ends. The CDR3 nucleotides read TGTGCCAGCAGCTTAACGTCCGGGCCAGGTGGGGCCAACGTCCTGACTTTC. This encodes CASSLTSGPGGANVLTF.

The rearrangement links TRBV7-2 to TRBJ1-1; D is unclear. From germline, CDR1 is SGHTA and CDR2 FQGNSA. The CDR3 spans 14 residues. V lost 1 base and J lost 2, with 8 bases in between. In nucleotides, the CDR3 is TGTGCCAGCAGCTTAGGGGAAATCAACACTGAAGCTTTCTTT. Residues: CASSLGEINTEAFF.

The V call is TRBV5-1, the J call TRBJ1-5; D is possibly TRBD1 (5 bases). The CDR3 length is 13 residues. The V gene's germline CDR1 is SGHRS and CDR2 YFSETQ. V was cut by 7 bases and J by 3 bases, with 11 bases left in between. The CDR3 loop is CASGAEPNQPQHF. The CDR3 DNA follows: TGCGCCAGCGGGGCAGAACCCAATCAGCCCCAGCATTTT. The variable domain in full, completed from reference TRBV5-1 and TRBJ1-5, reads KAGVTQTPRYLIKTRGQQVTLSCSPISGHRSVSWYQQTPGQGLQFLFEYFSETQRNKGNFPGRFSGRQFSNSRSEMNVSTLELGDSALYLCASGAEPNQPQHFGDGTRLSIL.

This sequence joins TRBV6-4 and TRBJ2-3, with a tentative D call TRBD2 (6 bases). The length of the CDR3 is 15 residues. The V end was cut by 9 bases, the J end by 5 bases, with 21 bases between. Germline CDR1 MRHNA, CDR2 SNTAGT. CDR3 coding DNA: TGTGCCAGTAAGTGCGGACTATTAAGGAGAGATACGCAGTATTTT. It encodes CASKCGLLRRDTQYF.

The chain recombines TRBV2 with TRBJ2-1; D remains unclear. Trimming shortened V by 5 bases and J by 10 bases, and 6 bases separated the two germline ends. CDR1 and CDR2 (germline): SNHLY, FYNNEI. CDR3 size: 10 residues. In nucleotides, the CDR3 is TGTGCCAGCAGTCTAAGGGAGCAGTTCTTC. Translation: CASSLREQFF.

The chain employs TRBV6-5 and TRBJ1-3, with D unresolved. Per germline, CDR1 MNHEY and CDR2 SVGAGI. The V end lost 3 bases, the J end lost 0 bases, and 9 bases lay between the germline ends. The CDR3 contains 15 residues. The CDR3 here is CASSYQASSGNTIYF. DNA of the CDR3: TGTGCCAGCAGTTATCAGGCAAGCTCTGGAAACACCATATATTTT.

The V gene is TRBV7-2, the J gene TRBJ1-4; a weak D match, TRBD1 (6 bases). The CDR3 has 14 residues. The V and J ends lost 8 bases and 4 bases respectively, with 14 bases between them. CDR1 and CDR2 from the germline V gene are SGHTA and FQGNSA. The CDR3 reads CASGQGTNNEKLFF. The DNA of the CDR3 is TGTGCCAGCGGCCAGGGGACAAATAATGAAAAACTGTTTTTT.

Concerning this clone: The sample carries other DNA sequences with the same CDR3. This sequence joins TRBV15 and TRBJ1-5, with D maybe TRBD1 (5 bases). V lost 3 bases, J lost 3 bases, and 6 bases lay in between. Germline CDR1 LNHNV, CDR2 YYDKDF (reference sequence). This CDR3 has 13 residues. The CDR3: CATSRDTNQPQHF. CDR3 nucleotide sequence: TGTGCCACCAGCAGGGACACCAATCAGCCCCAGCATTTT.

CDR3: CAWSVQGNEKLFF. DNA for the CDR3: TGTGCCTGGAGCGTACAGGGGAATGAAAAACTGTTTTTT. V usage is TRBV30 and J usage is TRBJ1-4, with 7 bases that match TRBD1. Germline V CDR1 and CDR2: GTSNPN, SVGIG (reference sequence). V was clipped by 3 bases and J by 5 bases; unmatched bases: 3. CDR3 length: 13 amino acids.

The chain has TRBV7-8 and TRBJ2-2, with D possibly being TRBD1 (6 bases). Looked up from germline, CDR1 is SGHVS and CDR2 is FQNEAQ. With 4 bases removed from V and 8 bases from J, the gap between germline ends came to 8 bases. This CDR3 has 12 amino acids. The DNA of the CDR3 is TGTGCCAGCAGCTACGGACAGGGGGAGCTGTTTTTT. Its protein is CASSYGQGELFF.

The chain couples TRBV7-7 to TRBJ1-4, with D possibly TRBD1 on 5 matching bases. Trimming stripped 5 bases from V and 8 bases from J, with 18 bases between. The CDR3 length is 15 residues. Germline loops: CDR1 SSHAT, CDR2 FNYEAQ (reference sequence). The chain's CDR3 is CASSNSLGKGEKLFF. The CDR3 DNA follows: TGTGCCAGCAGCAATTCACTAGGGAAGGGGGAAAAACTGTTTTTT.

The V call is TRBV15, the J call TRBJ2-2; a possible D gene is TRBD1 (5 bases). Germline values: CDR1 LNHNV, CDR2 YYDKDF (reference sequence). Between the trimmed V and J ends, which lost 0 bases and 5 bases, there was a span of 10 bases. CDR3 length equals 15 residues. This chain's CDR3 is CATSRDRDRTGELFF. Written as DNA, the CDR3 is TGTGCCACCAGCAGAGATAGAGACAGAACCGGGGAGCTGTTTTTT.

V is TRBV4-3 and J is TRBJ1-3; 9 bases match TRBD1. The germline CDR1 and CDR2 sequences are LGHNA and YSLEER. The CDR3 runs 16 residues. Trimming at V came to 4 bases and at J to 0 bases, leaving 4 bases not matched to a gene. CDR3 sequence: CASSLRTGASGNTIYF. The CDR3 DNA is TGCGCCAGCAGCCTTCGGACAGGGGCCTCTGGAAACACCATATATTTT.

This rearrangement joins TRBV6-1 to TRBJ1-5; the D gene is possibly TRBD1 (6 bases). Looked up from germline, CDR1 is MNHNS and CDR2 is SASEGT. V was clipped by 2 bases and J by 0 bases, with 14 bases between them. This CDR3 is 17 amino acids long. The CDR3 DNA sequence: TGTGCCAGCAGTGAACTCGGGGGGGGCCATAGCAATCAGCCCCAGCATTTT. Its translation is CASSELGGGHSNQPQHF.

The V and J genes are TRBV5-4 and TRBJ2-2; D is perhaps TRBD2 (6 bases). The CDR3 consists of 14 residues. The V gene lost 4 bases and the J gene lost 4 bases, with 11 bases spanning the gap. Germline lookup yields CDR1 SGHNT and CDR2 YYREEE (reference sequence). The CDR3 here is CASSPRGITGELFF. CDR3 in DNA: TGTGCCAGCAGCCCCCGGGGGATCACCGGGGAGCTGTTTTTT. Combining the CDR3 with reference TRBV5-4 and TRBJ2-2 gives the whole variable domain ETGVTQSPTHLIKTRGQQVTLRCSSQSGHNTVSWYQQALGQGPQFIFQYYREEENGRGNFPPRFSGLQFPNYSSELNVNALELDDSALYLCASSPRGITGELFFGEGSRLTVL.

The V call is TRBV4-2, the J call TRBJ2-3; 7 nucleotides agree with TRBD2. The CDR3 totals 17 residues. The ends lost 4 bases at V and 2 bases at J; junction bases unmatched: 12. Germline V gene lookup returns CDR1 LGHNA and CDR2 YNFKEQ. The CDR3 protein is CASSPLSGARNTDTQYF. In DNA, the CDR3 is TGTGCCAGCAGCCCCCTGAGCGGGGCTAGGAACACAGATACGCAGTATTTT.

This clone has only one observation. In DNA form, the CDR3 reads TGTGCCAGCCCACCGACAGGCTACTCCTACGAGCAGTACTTC. It yields the protein CASPPTGYSYEQYF. This sequence joins TRBV28 and TRBJ2-7; the D gene is possibly TRBD1 (6 bases). CDR1 is MDHEN and CDR2 is SYDVKM in the germline V gene. The CDR3 is 14 amino acids. V gave up 8 bases and J gave up 0 bases, with 14 bases separating them.

This clone was detected only a few times. The chain has TRBV19 and TRBJ1-1; D gene unclear. Germline-derived CDR1 and CDR2 are LNHDA and SQIVND (reference sequence). This CDR3 has 11 residues. Trimming took 5 bases from V and 6 from J, leaving 7 bases between them. CDR3 residues: CASSSGPEAFF. The CDR3 DNA sequence: TGTGCCAGTAGTTCCGGGCCTGAAGCTTTCTTT.

V and J are TRBV21-1 and TRBJ1-5. TRBV21-1 is a pseudogene. The CDR3 runs to 16 residues. The CDR3 region has the DNA TGTGCCAGCAGAGGCAAGTCATCTAGGAGCAATCAGCCCCAGCATTTT. Its protein is CASRGKSSRSNQPQHF.

The V and J genes are TRBV11-3 and TRBJ1-5; D not certain. This CDR3 comprises 14 residues. The V gene lost 2 bases and the J gene lost 4 bases, with 9 bases spanning the gap. Germline lookup yields CDR1 SGHNT and CDR2 YENEEA. CDR3 residues: CASSLFLSNQPQHF. The CDR3 DNA is TGTGCCAGCAGCTTATTTCTATCTAATCAGCCCCAGCATTTT.

This clone was counted between two and nine times. One junction end disagrees with the germline gene, perhaps due to a read error. The chain employs TRBV28 and TRBJ1-5, with 8 bases identical to TRBD1. This CDR3 is 17 amino acids long. Germline CDR1 is MDHEN and CDR2 is SYDVKM. CDR3 DNA sequence: TGTGCCAGCAGCCGGGGCCCAGGGGGCGGAAGCAATCGGCCCCAGCATTTT. This codes for CASSRGPGGGSNRPQHF. Using reference TRBV28 and TRBJ1-5 for the parts outside the CDR3, the full variable domain is DVKVTQSSRYLVKRTGEKVFLECVQDMDHENMFWYRQDPGLGLRLIYFSYDVKMKEKGDIPEGYSVSREKKERFSLILESASTNQTSMYLCASSRGPGGGSNRPQHFGDGTRLSIL.

The chain combines TRBV6-6 with TRBJ1-3; D gene uncertain. The germline gives CDR1 MNHNY, CDR2 SVGAGI (reference sequence). Trimming stripped 6 bases from V and 4 bases from J, with 13 bases between. The CDR3 consists of 14 residues. The CDR3 region has the DNA TGTGCCAGCAGCCTCGACGGGAAGGGAAACACCATATATTTT. Its protein is CASSLDGKGNTIYF.

The gene calls are TRBV21-1 and TRBJ1-5. TRBV21-1 is tagged as a pseudogene. The length of the CDR3 is 15 residues. The CDR3 nucleotides are TGTGCCAGCAGCAAGATCCCCTCGACGGATCAGCCCCAGCATTTT. It yields the protein CASSKIPSTDQPQHF.

V is TRBV6-4 and J is TRBJ1-1; possibly TRBD1 for D (6 bases). There are 13 residues in the CDR3. Per the germline V gene, CDR1 is MRHNA and CDR2 is SNTAGT. The V gene lost 6 bases and the J gene lost 1 base, with 9 bases spanning the gap. The chain's CDR3 is CASRRDTNTEAFF. The CDR3 bases are TGTGCCAGCAGACGGGACACGAACACTGAAGCTTTCTTT.

J is TRBJ2-7 and V is TRBV6-5; possibly TRBD2 for D (5 bases). The CDR3 consists of 15 residues. V lost 5 bases, J lost 1 base, and 15 bases lay in between. CDR1 and CDR2 (germline): MNHEY, SVGAGI. CDR3: CASSTDWAGSYEQYF. DNA of the CDR3: TGTGCCAGCAGTACGGACTGGGCGGGTTCCTACGAGCAGTACTTC.